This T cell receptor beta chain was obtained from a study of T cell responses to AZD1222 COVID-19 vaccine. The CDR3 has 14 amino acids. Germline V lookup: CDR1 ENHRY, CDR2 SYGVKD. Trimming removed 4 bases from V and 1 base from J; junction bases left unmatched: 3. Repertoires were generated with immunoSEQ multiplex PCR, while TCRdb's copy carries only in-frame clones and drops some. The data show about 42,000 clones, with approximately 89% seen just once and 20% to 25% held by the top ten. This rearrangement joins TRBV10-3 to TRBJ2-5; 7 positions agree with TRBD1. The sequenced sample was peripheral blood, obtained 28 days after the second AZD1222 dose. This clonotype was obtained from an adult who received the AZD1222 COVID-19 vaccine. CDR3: CAISGPGGQETQYF. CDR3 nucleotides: TGTGCCATCAGTGGTCCAGGGGGCCAAGAGACCCAGTACTTC.